Each of the 30 T cell receptor beta chains below was sequenced from the same sample in a study of shared clonotypes between healthy human individuals (dated by TCRdb to the early 2020s). Library construction relied on the immunoSEQ multiplex PCR assay. TCRdb retrieved this table from immuneACCESS and kept in-frame rearrangements only. Not all clones are present; in checked studies, unresolved V genes account for under half, and no reason is known for the remainder. The sample has about 1.5 million clones on record, 95% to 99% of them singletons. The top ten constitute around 0.45% of the sample. Sequencing used naive CD4+ T cells sorted from blood. The sample's cell subset or site label is to be understood as: CD45RA+ positively selected. Source of these receptors: a man aged 25 to 40 in good health.

This chain joins TRBV6-1 and TRBJ2-7; 7 bases are a match to TRBD2. The CDR3 is 14 amino acids. Germline V gene lookup returns CDR1 MNHNS and CDR2 SASEGT. The junction had 14 bases not matched to a gene; V was cut back by 7 bases and J by 8 bases. CDR3 amino acids: CASTPGGGSQKQYF. CDR3 nucleotides: TGTGCCAGCACTCCAGGTGGCGGGAGCCAAAAGCAGTACTTC.

This chain connects TRBV18 to TRBJ1-1, with unresolved D. The CDR3 contains 13 residues. The germline gives CDR1 KGHSH, CDR2 LQKENI. Trimming pared 3 bases from V and 8 bases from J, leaving 13 bases between. CDR3 amino acids: CASSPTRELEAFF. For the CDR3, the DNA is TGTGCCAGCTCACCGACGAGGGAACTCGAAGCTTTCTTT.

This chain links TRBV5-4 with TRBJ2-3; the match to TRBD2 covers 10 bases. Trimming took 3 bases from V and 6 from J; bases not matched to a gene: 7. Germline CDR1 SGHNT, CDR2 YYREEE (reference sequence). CDR3 length: 15 residues. The CDR3 DNA sequence: TGTGCCAGCAGCTCGCGGACTAGCGGTCGGGATACGCAGTATTTT. Protein: CASSSRTSGRDTQYF.

The rearrangement joins TRBV18 to TRBJ2-7, with TRBD1 matching over 7 bases. V trimming: 3 bases; J trimming: 4 bases; junction bases outside the gene matches: 6. This CDR3 has 14 amino acids. Germline CDR1 reads KGHSH; CDR2 reads LQKENI. The CDR3: CASSPATGMYEQYF. CDR3 in DNA: TGTGCCAGCTCACCGGCGACAGGGATGTACGAGCAGTACTTC.

In the case of this clone: The same CDR3 is also encoded by other DNA sequences in this sample. This sequence joins TRBV5-1 and TRBJ2-1; TRBD2 agrees at 7 bases. Losses at the gene ends were 0 bases for V and 6 bases for J; bases not matched to a gene: 3. The CDR3 length is 14 residues. Germline CDR1 is SGHRS and CDR2 is YFSETQ. CDR3 nucleotide sequence: TGCGCCAGCAGCTTGGCGGGCGGGAGCAATGAGCAGTTCTTC. As protein: CASSLAGGSNEQFF.

The chain combines TRBV9 with TRBJ2-1; D might be TRBD2 (6 bases). Trimming cost V 4 bases and J 7 bases, with 15 bases left between them. Germline loops: CDR1 SGDLS, CDR2 YYNGEE. The CDR3 consists of 14 residues. Here the CDR3 reads CASSPRTISNEQFF. CDR3 in DNA: TGTGCCAGCAGCCCTCGGACTATATCAAATGAGCAGTTCTTC.

The V and J genes are TRBV29-1 and TRBJ1-1, with D possibly matching TRBD1 (6 bases). The CDR3 spans 15 residues. V was pared by 5 bases and J by 6 bases, with 22 bases between. Per the germline V gene, CDR1 is SQVTM and CDR2 is ANQGSEA. The CDR3 loop is CSVRGGFGQQAEAFF. CDR3 DNA sequence: TGCAGCGTTCGCGGAGGGTTTGGACAGCAGGCTGAAGCTTTCTTT. The whole variable domain, remainder taken from reference TRBV29-1 and TRBJ1-1, is SAVISQKPSRDICQRGTSLTIQCQVDSQVTMMFWYRQQPGQSLTLIATANQGSEATYESGFVIDKFPISRPNLTFSTLTVSNMSPEDSSIYLCSVRGGFGQQAEAFFGQGTRLTVV.

This clone appeared once. The chain couples TRBV12-5 to TRBJ2-7; D is possibly TRBD2 (7 bases). This CDR3 region has 18 residues. V was trimmed by 4 bases and J by 2 bases, leaving 24 bases between them. CDR1 is LGHNT and CDR2 is FRNRAP in the germline V gene. The DNA for the CDR3 is TGTGCTAGTGGTTCTAGAGTGGGGGAGGGGGTTAGCACCTACGAGCAGTACTTC. It yields the protein CASGSRVGEGVSTYEQYF.

This sequence joins TRBV2 and TRBJ2-1, with 9 bases that match TRBD2. The CDR3 sequence is 17 residues long. J gave up 0 bases and V 4 bases, and 7 bases lay outside the gene matches. Germline CDR1 is SNHLY and CDR2 is FYNNEI. CDR3 sequence: CASSVYISGSSYNEQFF. Here the CDR3 DNA reads TGTGCCAGCAGTGTCTATATTAGCGGGAGCTCCTACAATGAGCAGTTCTTC.

The genes are TRBV7-9 and TRBJ1-3, with TRBD1 as a possible D gene (5 bases). The CDR3 is made up of 19 amino acids. Trimming shortened V by 3 bases and J by 0 bases, and 21 bases separated the two germline ends. Germline V gives CDR1 SEHNR, CDR2 FQNEAQ (reference sequence). CDR3: CASSFKGPGILGSGNTIYF. The CDR3 nucleotides read TGTGCCAGCAGCTTCAAGGGACCGGGAATTTTGGGCTCTGGAAACACCATATATTTT.

V is TRBV4-1 and J is TRBJ1-5, with 8 positions matching TRBD1. In germline, CDR1 is MGHRA, CDR2 YSYEKL. This CDR3 has 16 residues. V dropped 1 base and J dropped 3; count of bases not matched to a gene: 5. CDR3 sequence: CASSQAGTGDNQPQHF. Written as DNA, the CDR3 is TGCGCCAGCAGCCAAGCGGGGACAGGAGACAATCAGCCCCAGCATTTT.

V and J are TRBV28 and TRBJ2-7; D may be TRBD2 (5 bases). The CDR3 sequence is 15 residues long. The germline CDR1 and CDR2 sequences are MDHEN and SYDVKM. V was cut by 6 bases and J by 3 bases, with 18 bases left in between. CDR3 sequence reads: CASSRNGVRGYEQYF. CDR3 nucleotide sequence: TGTGCCAGCAGCCGGAATGGGGTTCGGGGCTACGAGCAGTACTTC.

This sequence joins TRBV5-1 and TRBJ1-1; possible D gene TRBD1, 5 bases. Germline CDR1 SGHRS, CDR2 YFSETQ. This CDR3 contains 12 residues. Trimming left V 4 bases short and J 7 bases short, with 11 bases between. In DNA form, the CDR3 reads TGCGCCAGCAGCCTAAGACAGAATGAAGCTTTCTTT. Its protein is CASSLRQNEAFF.

This chain uses TRBV5-1 with TRBJ2-2; D is unresolved. V lost 2 bases and J lost 0, with 5 bases in between. Germline loops: CDR1 SGHRS, CDR2 YFSETQ. This CDR3 comprises 14 residues. This CDR3 reads CASSFATNTGELFF. The DNA of the CDR3 is TGCGCCAGCAGCTTCGCGACGAACACCGGGGAGCTGTTTTTT.

In its sample, this clone was seen once. This chain links TRBV18 with TRBJ2-2; D is unclear. This CDR3 region has 12 residues. Germline V gene lookup returns CDR1 KGHSH and CDR2 LQKENI. The CDR3 reads CVVGRNTGELFF. The CDR3 DNA reads as TGTGTCGTGGGCCGAAACACCGGGGAGCTGTTTTTT. Full variable domain (outside the CDR3, taken from reference TRBV18 and TRBJ2-2): NAGVMQNPRHLVRRRGQEARLRCSPMKGHSHVYWYRQLPEEGLKFMVYLQKENIIDESGMPKERFSAEFPKEGPSILRIQQVVRGDSAAYFCVVGRNTGELFFGEGSRLTVL.

This chain uses TRBV27 with TRBJ2-3; 10 bases line up with TRBD2. This CDR3 is 15 amino acids long. Losses at the gene ends were 6 bases for V and 10 bases for J; bases not matched to a gene: 13. In germline, CDR1 is MNHEY, CDR2 SMNVEV (reference sequence). The CDR3 coding sequence is TGTGCCAGCAGGGCTAGCGGGAGCACCCTTTCGGCGCAGTATTTT. Translation: CASRASGSTLSAQYF.

The V call is TRBV7-8, the J call TRBJ2-5; D could derive from TRBD1 or TRBD2 (6 bases each). Trimming stripped 1 base from V and 5 bases from J, with 17 bases between. CDR1 and CDR2 (germline): SGHVS, FQNEAQ. CDR3 length equals 16 residues. The CDR3 bases are TGTGCCAGCAGCTTAGTTCCCCCGGGGGCAGGGGAGACCCAGTACTTC. It encodes CASSLVPPGAGETQYF.

This clone has just one count. The V call is TRBV18, the J call TRBJ2-1; the match to TRBD1 covers 11 bases. This CDR3 region has 19 residues. V shed 1 base, J shed 2 bases, and the junction held 10 bases outside the gene matches. Germline CDR1 KGHSH, CDR2 LQKENI. CDR3 region: CASSPRTGGSYGPYNEQFF. CDR3 sequence (DNA): TGTGCCAGCTCACCACGGACAGGGGGCTCCTACGGACCCTACAATGAGCAGTTCTTC.

This clone was seen a single time. The J gene is TRBJ2-2, the V gene TRBV11-2; 11 positions agree with TRBD1. Germline V gives CDR1 SGHAT, CDR2 FQNNGV. V was pared by 4 bases and J by 11 bases, with 9 bases of the junction left unmatched. The CDR3 has 15 residues. The CDR3 sequence is CASSSRTGGRPELFF. In DNA, the CDR3 is TGTGCCAGCAGCTCTCGGACAGGGGGCCGGCCCGAGCTGTTTTTT.

The rearrangement links TRBV7-8 to TRBJ2-1, with a weak D call TRBD2 (6 bases). The CDR3 extends over 13 amino acids. With 3 bases removed from V and 5 bases from J, the gap between germline ends came to 8 bases. Germline V gene lookup returns CDR1 SGHVS and CDR2 FQNEAQ. CDR3 in amino acids: CASSFQRDNEQFF. The CDR3 coding sequence is TGTGCCAGCAGCTTCCAGCGGGACAATGAGCAGTTCTTC.

The V gene is TRBV6-5, the J gene TRBJ2-5, with a weak D call TRBD1 (6 bases). Deletions cut 7 bases from V and 0 bases from J, with 12 bases between. The V gene's germline CDR1 is MNHEY and CDR2 SVGAGI. The CDR3 runs to 14 residues. The CDR3 reads CASNLNRDQETQYF. In DNA, the CDR3 is TGTGCCAGCAACTTAAACAGGGACCAAGAGACCCAGTACTTC.

The V call is TRBV5-6, the J call TRBJ2-1; 9 bases are shared with TRBD2. The CDR3 has 16 amino acids. Trimming removed 1 base from V and 2 bases from J; junction bases left unmatched: 4. Germline-derived CDR1 and CDR2 are SGHDT and YYEEEE. Here the CDR3 DNA reads TGTGCCAGCAGCTTGATTCGCGGGAGGGCCTACAATGAGCAGTTCTTC. It is translated as CASSLIRGRAYNEQFF.

This clone was recorded only once. This rearrangement joins TRBV5-6 to TRBJ1-3; 8 bases are shared with TRBD1. The J segment lost 3 bases and the V segment lost 3 bases, leaving 5 bases of the junction unmatched. Germline CDR1 is SGHDT and CDR2 is YYEEEE. The CDR3 sequence is 15 residues long. CDR3 nucleotides: TGTGCCAGCAGCTCCTGGACAGGGTATGGAAACACCATATATTTT. This codes for CASSSWTGYGNTIYF.

This chain connects TRBV7-2 to TRBJ2-3; the match to TRBD2 covers 9 bases. With V trimmed by 3 bases and J by 4 bases, 8 bases remained unmatched. The CDR3 is made up of 16 amino acids. CDR1 is SGHTA, CDR2 FQGNSA, per germline. The CDR3 is CASSFGRLAGSDTQYF. CDR3 bases: TGTGCCAGCAGCTTCGGGAGGCTAGCGGGATCAGATACGCAGTATTTT.

The rearrangement joins TRBV19 to TRBJ2-1, with TRBD2 as a possible D gene (5 bases). The CDR3 runs 15 residues. V was clipped by 6 bases and J by 7 bases, with 19 bases between them. Per the germline V gene, CDR1 is LNHDA and CDR2 is SQIVND (reference sequence). The CDR3 sequence is CASSKRLAAWNEQFF. DNA for the CDR3: TGTGCCAGTAGCAAGAGGCTAGCAGCGTGGAATGAGCAGTTCTTC.

CDR3 nucleotide sequence: TGCGCCAGCAGTGAGTCTGGTACCCACGAGCAGTACTTC. Translated: CASSESGTHEQYF. The chain links TRBV10-1 to TRBJ2-7; D unresolved. Germline CDR1 and CDR2: WNHNN and SYGVQD (reference sequence). CDR3 length equals 13 residues. Trimming took off 0 bases at V and 5 bases at J, with 8 bases between the two ends.

This clone came up a few times. Other DNA sequences from this sample encode an identical CDR3 as well. The chain employs TRBV30 and TRBJ1-5; no definite D call. From germline, CDR1 is GTSNPN and CDR2 SVGIG (reference sequence). Trimming shortened V by 0 bases and J by 2 bases, and 8 bases separated the two germline ends. The CDR3 covers 14 residues. The CDR3 region has the DNA TGTGCCTGGAGTGTGCCCTGGGGCAATCAGCCCCAGCATTTT. Translation: CAWSVPWGNQPQHF. The full variable domain, with the rest looked up from reference TRBV30 and TRBJ1-5, is SQTIHQWPATLVQPVGSPLSLECTVEGTSNPNLYWYRQAAGRGLQLLFYSVGIGQISSEVPQNLSASRPQDRQFILSSKKLLLSDSGFYLCAWSVPWGNQPQHFGDGTRLSIL.

The V call is TRBV7-9, the J call TRBJ2-1; 10 bases are a match to TRBD2. This CDR3 spans 15 amino acids. Trimming took 1 base from V and 8 from J; bases not matched to a gene: 5. CDR1 is SEHNR, CDR2 FQNEAQ, per germline (reference sequence). CDR3 region: CASSLGSGRGDEQFF. CDR3 nucleotide sequence: TGTGCCAGCAGCTTAGGCAGCGGGAGGGGGGATGAGCAGTTCTTC.

Note on this clone: Mismatch with germline at one junction end may stem from a read error. The J gene is TRBJ2-5, the V gene TRBV7-6, with D tentatively TRBD1 (6 bases). The CDR3 is made up of 14 amino acids. Germline V gene sequence: CDR1 SGHVS, CDR2 FNYEAQ. The DNA for the CDR3 is TGTGCCAGCACCTTAGGTACAGGGCAAGAGACCCAGTACTTC. Its protein product is CASTLGTGQETQYF.

This clone appeared a single time. V usage is TRBV18 and J usage is TRBJ1-1; unclear D gene. The CDR3 loop spans 15 amino acids. Looked up from germline, CDR1 is KGHSH and CDR2 is LQKENI. V lost 6 bases and J lost 4, with 18 bases in between. CDR3 nucleotides: TGTGCCAGCTCGCTGCCCCTCGATTGGTCCACTGAAGCTTTCTTT. Its protein is CASSLPLDWSTEAFF.